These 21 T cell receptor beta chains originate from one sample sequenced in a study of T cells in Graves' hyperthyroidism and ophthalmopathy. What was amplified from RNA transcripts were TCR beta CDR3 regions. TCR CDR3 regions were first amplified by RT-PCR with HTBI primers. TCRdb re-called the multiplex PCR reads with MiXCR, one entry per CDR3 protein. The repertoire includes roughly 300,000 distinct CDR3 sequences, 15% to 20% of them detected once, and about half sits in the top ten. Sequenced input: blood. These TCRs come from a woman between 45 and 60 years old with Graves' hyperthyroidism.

For the CDR3, the DNA is TGTGCCAGCAACATCAGGGGGGAGTCCTACAATGAGCAGTTCTTC. Encoded protein: CASNIRGESYNEQFF. V usage is TRBV9 and J usage is TRBJ2-1; weak D call: TRBD1 (7 bases). The germline V and J ends were trimmed by 6 bases and 1 base, with 14 bases remaining between them. This CDR3 is built from 15 residues. The germline V gene encodes CDR1 SGDLS and CDR2 YYNGEE.

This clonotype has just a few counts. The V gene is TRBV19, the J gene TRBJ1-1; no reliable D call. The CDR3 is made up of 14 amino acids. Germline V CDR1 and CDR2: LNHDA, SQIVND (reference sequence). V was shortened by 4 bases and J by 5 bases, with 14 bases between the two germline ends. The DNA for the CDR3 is TGTGCCAGTAGTACGTACATGGGAAAGACTGAAGCTTTCTTT. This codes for CASSTYMGKTEAFF.

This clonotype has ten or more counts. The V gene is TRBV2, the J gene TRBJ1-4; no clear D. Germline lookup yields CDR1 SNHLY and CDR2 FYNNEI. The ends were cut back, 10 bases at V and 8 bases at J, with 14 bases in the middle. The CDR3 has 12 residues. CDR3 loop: CATGSRREKLFF. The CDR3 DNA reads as TGTGCCACAGGAAGTAGGCGGGAAAAACTGTTTTTT. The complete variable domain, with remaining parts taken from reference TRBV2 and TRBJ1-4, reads EPEVTQTPSHQVTQMGQEVILRCVPISNHLYFYWYRQILGQKVEFLVSFYNNEISEKSEIFDDQFSVERPDGSNFTLKIRSTKLEDSAMYFCATGSRREKLFFGSGTQLSVL.

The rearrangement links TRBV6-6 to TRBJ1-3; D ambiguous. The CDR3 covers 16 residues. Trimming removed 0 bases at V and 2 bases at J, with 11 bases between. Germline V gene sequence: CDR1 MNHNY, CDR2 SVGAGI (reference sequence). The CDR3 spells CASSYSSGWAGNTIYF. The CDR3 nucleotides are TGTGCCAGCAGTTACTCCTCGGGATGGGCTGGAAACACCATATATTTT.

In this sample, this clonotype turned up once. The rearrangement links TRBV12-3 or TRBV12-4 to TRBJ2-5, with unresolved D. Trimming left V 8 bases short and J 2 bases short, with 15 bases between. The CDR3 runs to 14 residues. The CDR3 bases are TGTGCCAGCTCCGGAGCCCAGGCACAAGAGACCCAGTACTTC. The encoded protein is CASSGAQAQETQYF.

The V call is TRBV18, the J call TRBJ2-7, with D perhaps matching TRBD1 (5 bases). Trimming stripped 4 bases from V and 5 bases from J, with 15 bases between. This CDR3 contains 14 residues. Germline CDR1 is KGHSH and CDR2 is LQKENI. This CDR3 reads CASSLSRDSHEQYF. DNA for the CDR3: TGTGCCAGCTCACTTAGCAGGGATAGTCACGAGCAGTACTTC.

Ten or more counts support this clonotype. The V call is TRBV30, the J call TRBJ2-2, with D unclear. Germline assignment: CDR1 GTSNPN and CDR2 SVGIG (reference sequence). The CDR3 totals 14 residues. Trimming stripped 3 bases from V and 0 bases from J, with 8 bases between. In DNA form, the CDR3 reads TGTGCCTGGAGACACCCTACGAACACCGGGGAGCTGTTTTTT. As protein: CAWRHPTNTGELFF.

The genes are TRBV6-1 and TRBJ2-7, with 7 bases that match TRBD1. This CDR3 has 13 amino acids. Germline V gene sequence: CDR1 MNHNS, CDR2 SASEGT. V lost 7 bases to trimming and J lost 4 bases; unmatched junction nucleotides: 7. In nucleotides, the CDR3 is TGTGCCAGCACTAAGGGGGCCGGATACGAGCAGTACGTC. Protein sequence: CASTKGAGYEQYV.

The CDR3 nucleotides are TGTGCCAGCAGCTTGGACTACCACAATGAGCAGTTCTTC. This gives the protein CASSLDYHNEQFF. This rearrangement joins TRBV5-4 to TRBJ2-1, with D unclear. This CDR3 is built from 13 residues. The ends were cut back, 0 bases at V and 5 bases at J, with 6 bases in the middle. Germline values: CDR1 SGHNT, CDR2 YYREEE (reference sequence).

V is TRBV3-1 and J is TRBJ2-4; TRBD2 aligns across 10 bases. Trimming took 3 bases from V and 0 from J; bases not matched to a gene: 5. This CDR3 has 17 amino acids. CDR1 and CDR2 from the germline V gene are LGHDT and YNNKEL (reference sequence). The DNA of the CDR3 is TGTGCCAGCAGCCAGGGGCTAGCGGGGGTAGCCAAAAACATTCAGTACTTC. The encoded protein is CASSQGLAGVAKNIQYF.

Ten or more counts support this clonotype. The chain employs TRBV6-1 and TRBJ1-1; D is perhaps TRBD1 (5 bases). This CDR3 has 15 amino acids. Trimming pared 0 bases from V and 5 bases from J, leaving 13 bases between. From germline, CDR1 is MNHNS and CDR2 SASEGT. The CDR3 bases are TGTGCCAGCAGTGAAGCGGGAAGCGGGGCAACTGAAGCTTTCTTT. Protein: CASSEAGSGATEAFF.

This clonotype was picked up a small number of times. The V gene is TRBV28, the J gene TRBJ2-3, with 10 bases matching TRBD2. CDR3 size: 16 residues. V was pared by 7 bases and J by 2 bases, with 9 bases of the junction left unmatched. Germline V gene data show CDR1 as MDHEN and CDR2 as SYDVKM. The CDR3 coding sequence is TGTGCCAGCACCTGGGGGGGACTAGCGATCACAGATACGCAGTATTTT. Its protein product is CASTWGGLAITDTQYF.

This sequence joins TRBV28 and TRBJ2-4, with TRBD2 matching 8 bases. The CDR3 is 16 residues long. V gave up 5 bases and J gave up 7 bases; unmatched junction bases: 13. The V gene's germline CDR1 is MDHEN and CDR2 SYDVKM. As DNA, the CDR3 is TGTGCCAGCAGTCCCGGGAGCGGGGGTTTGGTGAACATTCAGTACTTC. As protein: CASSPGSGGLVNIQYF.

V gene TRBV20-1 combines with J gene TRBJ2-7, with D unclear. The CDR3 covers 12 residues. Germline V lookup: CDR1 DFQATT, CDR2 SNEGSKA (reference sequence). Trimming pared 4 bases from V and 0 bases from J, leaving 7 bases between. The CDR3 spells CSANKPSYEQYF. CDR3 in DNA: TGCAGTGCTAACAAACCCTCCTACGAGCAGTACTTC.

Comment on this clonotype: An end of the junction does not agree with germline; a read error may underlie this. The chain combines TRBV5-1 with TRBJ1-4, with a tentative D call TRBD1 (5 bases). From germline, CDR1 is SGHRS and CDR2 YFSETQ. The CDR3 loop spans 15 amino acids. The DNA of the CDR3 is TGTGCCAGCAGCTTGGATCGCCAGGGAAATGAAAAACTGTTTTTT. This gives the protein CASSLDRQGNEKLFF.

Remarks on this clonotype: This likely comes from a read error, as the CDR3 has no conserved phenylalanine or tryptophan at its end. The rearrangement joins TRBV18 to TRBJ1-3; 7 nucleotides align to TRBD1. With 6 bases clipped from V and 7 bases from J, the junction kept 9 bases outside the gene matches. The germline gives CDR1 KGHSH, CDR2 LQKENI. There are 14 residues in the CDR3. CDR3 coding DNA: TGTGCCAGCTCCCCAACAGGGGAAGACAACACCATATATCTT. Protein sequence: CASSPTGEDNTIYL.

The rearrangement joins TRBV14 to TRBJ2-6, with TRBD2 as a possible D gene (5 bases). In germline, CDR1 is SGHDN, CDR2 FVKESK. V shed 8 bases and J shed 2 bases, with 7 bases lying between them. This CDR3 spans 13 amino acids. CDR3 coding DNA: TGTGCCAGCTACGGGACTGGGGCCAACGTCCTGACTTTC. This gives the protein CASYGTGANVLTF.

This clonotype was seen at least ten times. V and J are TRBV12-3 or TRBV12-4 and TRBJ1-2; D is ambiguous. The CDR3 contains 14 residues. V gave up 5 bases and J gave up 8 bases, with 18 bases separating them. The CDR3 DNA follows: TGTGCCAGCAGTCCCCGGGCATTGCCCGCGGGCTACACCTTC. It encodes CASSPRALPAGYTF.

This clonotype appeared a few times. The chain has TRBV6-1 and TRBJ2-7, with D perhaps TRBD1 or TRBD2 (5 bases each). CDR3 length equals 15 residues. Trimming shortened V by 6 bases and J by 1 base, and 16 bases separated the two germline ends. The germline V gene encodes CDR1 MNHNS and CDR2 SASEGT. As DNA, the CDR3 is TGTGCCAGCAGGCCGGGACGGGGACCTTCCTACGAGCAGTACGTC. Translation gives CASRPGRGPSYEQYV.

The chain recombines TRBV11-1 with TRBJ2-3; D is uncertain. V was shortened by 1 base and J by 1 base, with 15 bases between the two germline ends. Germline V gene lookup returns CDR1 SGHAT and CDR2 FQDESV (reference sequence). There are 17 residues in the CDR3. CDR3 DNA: TGTGCCAGCAGCTTAGGGAGCGAAACCGGTGGCACAGATACGCAGTATTTT. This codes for CASSLGSETGGTDTQYF.

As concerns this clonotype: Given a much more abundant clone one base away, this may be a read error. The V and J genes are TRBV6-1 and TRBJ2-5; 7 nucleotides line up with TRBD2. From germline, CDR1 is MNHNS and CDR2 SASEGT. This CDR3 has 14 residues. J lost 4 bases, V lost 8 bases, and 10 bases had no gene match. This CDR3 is CASLEPGGRETQYF. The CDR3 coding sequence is TGTGCCAGCCTAGAACCGGGAGGACGAGAGACCCAGTACTTC.